The source of this T cell receptor (beta chain) is a study of CD8 T cells in ankylosing spondylitis. Whole-study results and caveats: Peripheral blood held disease-linked clones only at relatively low frequency, and these were CD8+. Earlier authors reported some of these motif variants in reactive arthritis synovial fluid and blood. As reported, disease-linked clones showed significant enrichment in matched ankylosing spondylitis synovial fluid. The study identified a TCR beta motif of under 10 highly homologous variants that appeared characteristic of ankylosing spondylitis blood.

This clonotype was detected only a few times. Its specificity is unknown. Preparation of TCR beta libraries was done by quantitative 5'-RACE with molecular barcodes. TCRdb itself ran the 5' RACE reads through MiXCR, one entry per CDR3 protein. The top ten hold around 3.5% of the sample, which has more than 500,000 distinct CDR3 sequences, approximately 5.3% seen once. This TCR was recovered from a male donor with ankylosing spondylitis. Sequences were obtained from blood, either unsorted or a sorted T cell fraction (not recorded which).

The CDR3 region has the DNA TGTGCCTGGAGAAGAGGGGTTGAGACAGATACGCAGTATTTT. As protein: CAWRRGVETDTQYF. The gene calls are TRBV30 and TRBJ2-3, with D perhaps being TRBD1 or TRBD2 (5 bases each). V was shortened by 3 bases and J by 3 bases, with 13 bases between the two germline ends. The germline V gene encodes CDR1 GTSNPN and CDR2 SVGIG (reference sequence). The length of the CDR3 is 14 residues.